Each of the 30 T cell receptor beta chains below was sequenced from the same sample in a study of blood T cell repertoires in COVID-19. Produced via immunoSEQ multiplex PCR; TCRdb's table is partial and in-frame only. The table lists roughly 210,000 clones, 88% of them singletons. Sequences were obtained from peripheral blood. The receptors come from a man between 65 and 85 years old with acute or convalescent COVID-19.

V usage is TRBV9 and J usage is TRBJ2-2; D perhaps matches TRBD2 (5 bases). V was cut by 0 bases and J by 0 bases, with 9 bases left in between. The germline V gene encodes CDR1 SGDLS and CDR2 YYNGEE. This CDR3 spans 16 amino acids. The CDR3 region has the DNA TGTGCCAGCAGCGTAGGACTACCTGCGAACACCGGGGAGCTGTTTTTT. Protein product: CASSVGLPANTGELFF. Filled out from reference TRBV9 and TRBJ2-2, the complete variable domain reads DSGVTQTPKHLITATGQRVTLRCSPRSGDLSVYWYQQSLDQGLQFLIQYYNGEERAKGNILERFSAQQFPDLHSELNLSSLELGDSALYFCASSVGLPANTGELFFGEGSRLTVL.

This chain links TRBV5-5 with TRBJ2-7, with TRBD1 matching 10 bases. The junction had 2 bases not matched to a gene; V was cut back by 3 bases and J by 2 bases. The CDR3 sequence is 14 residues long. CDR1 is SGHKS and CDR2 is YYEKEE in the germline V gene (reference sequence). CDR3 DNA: TGTGCCAGCAGCTGGGGACAGGGGACCTACGAGCAGTACTTC. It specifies CASSWGQGTYEQYF.

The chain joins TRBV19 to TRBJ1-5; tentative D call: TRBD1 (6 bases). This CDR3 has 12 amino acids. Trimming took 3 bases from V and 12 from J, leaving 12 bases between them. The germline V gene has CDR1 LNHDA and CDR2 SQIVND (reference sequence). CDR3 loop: CASSIRQGFQHF. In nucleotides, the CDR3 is TGTGCCAGTAGTATCCGCCAGGGGTTCCAGCATTTT.

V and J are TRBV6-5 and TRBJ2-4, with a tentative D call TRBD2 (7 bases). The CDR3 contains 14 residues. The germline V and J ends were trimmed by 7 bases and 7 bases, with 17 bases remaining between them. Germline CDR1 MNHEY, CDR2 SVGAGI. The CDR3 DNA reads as TGTGCCAGCACTAAAAGGGGAGGGGGGAACATTCAGTACTTC. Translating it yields CASTKRGGGNIQYF.

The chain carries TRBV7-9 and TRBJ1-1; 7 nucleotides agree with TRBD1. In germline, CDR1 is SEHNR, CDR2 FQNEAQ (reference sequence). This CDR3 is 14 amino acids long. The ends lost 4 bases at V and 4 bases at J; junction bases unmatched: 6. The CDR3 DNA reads TGTGCCAGCAGCTCAGACAGGGCTAGCACTGAAGCTTTCTTT. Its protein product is CASSSDRASTEAFF.

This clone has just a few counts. CDR3 DNA: TGTGCCAGCAGCTTAGTGACATATGGTCATCAGCCCCAGCATTTT. Translated, it gives CASSLVTYGHQPQHF. The chain uses TRBV7-2 and TRBJ1-5; D not certain. The CDR3 extends over 15 amino acids. Germline CDR1 SGHTA, CDR2 FQGNSA. With 1 base removed from V and 5 bases from J, the gap between germline ends came to 12 bases.

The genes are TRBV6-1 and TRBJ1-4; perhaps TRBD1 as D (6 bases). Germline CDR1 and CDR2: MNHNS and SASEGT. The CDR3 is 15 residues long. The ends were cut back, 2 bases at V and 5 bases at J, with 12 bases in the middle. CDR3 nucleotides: TGTGCCAGCAGTGAAAACGGACAGCCGAATGAAAAACTGTTTTTT. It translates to CASSENGQPNEKLFF.

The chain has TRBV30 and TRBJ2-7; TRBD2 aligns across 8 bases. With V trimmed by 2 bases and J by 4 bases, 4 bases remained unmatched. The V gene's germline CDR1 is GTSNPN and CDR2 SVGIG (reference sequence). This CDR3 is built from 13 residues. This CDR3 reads CAWSRGGDYEQYF. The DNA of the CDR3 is TGTGCCTGGAGTCGGGGGGGCGATTACGAGCAGTACTTC.

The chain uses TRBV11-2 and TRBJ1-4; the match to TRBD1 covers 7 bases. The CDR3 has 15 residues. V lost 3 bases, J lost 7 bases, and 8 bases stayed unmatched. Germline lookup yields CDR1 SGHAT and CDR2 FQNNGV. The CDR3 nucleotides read TGTGCCAGCAGCTTTATTAGGGCAGGGGGTGAAAAACTGTTTTTT. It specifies CASSFIRAGGEKLFF.

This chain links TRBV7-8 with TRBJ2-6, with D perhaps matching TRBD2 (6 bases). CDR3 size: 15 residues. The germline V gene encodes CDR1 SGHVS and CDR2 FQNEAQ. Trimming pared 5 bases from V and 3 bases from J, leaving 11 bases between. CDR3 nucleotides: TGTGCCAGCAGCCCTCCGGGGGATGGGGCCAACGTCCTGACTTTC. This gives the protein CASSPPGDGANVLTF. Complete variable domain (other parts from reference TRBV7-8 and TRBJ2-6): GAGVSQSPRYKVAKRGQDVALRCDPISGHVSLFWYQQALGQGPEFLTYFQNEAQLDKSGLPSDRFFAERPEGSVSTLKIQRTQQEDSAVYLCASSPPGDGANVLTFGAGSRLTVL.

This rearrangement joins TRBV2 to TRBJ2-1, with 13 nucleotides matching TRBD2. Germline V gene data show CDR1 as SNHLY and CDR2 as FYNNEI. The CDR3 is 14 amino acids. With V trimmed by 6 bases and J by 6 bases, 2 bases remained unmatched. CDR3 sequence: CASRTSGRANEQFF. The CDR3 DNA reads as TGTGCCAGCAGAACTAGCGGGAGGGCCAATGAGCAGTTCTTC.

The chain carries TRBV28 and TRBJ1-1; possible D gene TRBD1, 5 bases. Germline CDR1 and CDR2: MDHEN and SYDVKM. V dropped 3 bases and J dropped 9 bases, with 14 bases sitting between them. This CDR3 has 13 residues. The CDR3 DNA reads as TGTGCCAGCAGTTTGGTGGTGCAGGGCAAAGCTTTCTTT. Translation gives CASSLVVQGKAFF. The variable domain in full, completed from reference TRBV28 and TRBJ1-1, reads DVKVTQSSRYLVKRTGEKVFLECVQDMDHENMFWYRQDPGLGLRLIYFSYDVKMKEKGDIPEGYSVSREKKERFSLILESASTNQTSMYLCASSLVVQGKAFFGQGTRLTVV.

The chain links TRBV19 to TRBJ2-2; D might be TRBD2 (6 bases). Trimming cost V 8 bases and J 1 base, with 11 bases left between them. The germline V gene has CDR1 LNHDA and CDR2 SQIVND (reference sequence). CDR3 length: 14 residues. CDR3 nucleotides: TGTGCCAGTGTCCGGGACTTGAACACCGGGGAGCTGTTTTTT. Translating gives CASVRDLNTGELFF.

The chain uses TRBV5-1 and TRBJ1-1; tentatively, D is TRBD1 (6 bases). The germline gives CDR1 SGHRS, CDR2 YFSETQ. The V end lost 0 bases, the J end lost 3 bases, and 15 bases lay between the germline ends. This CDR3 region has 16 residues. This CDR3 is CASSLVGGRGDTEAFF. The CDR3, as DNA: TGCGCCAGCAGCTTGGTCGGGGGGCGCGGGGACACTGAAGCTTTCTTT.

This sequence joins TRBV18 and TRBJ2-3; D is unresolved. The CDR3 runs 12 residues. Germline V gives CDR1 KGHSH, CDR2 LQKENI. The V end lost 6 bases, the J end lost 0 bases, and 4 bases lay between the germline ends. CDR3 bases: TGTGCCAGCTCCCCTAGCACAGATACGCAGTATTTT. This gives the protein CASSPSTDTQYF.

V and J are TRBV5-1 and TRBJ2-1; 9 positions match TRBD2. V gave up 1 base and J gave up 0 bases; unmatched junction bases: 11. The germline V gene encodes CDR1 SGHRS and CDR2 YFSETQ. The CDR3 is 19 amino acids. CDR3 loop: CASSLWVSGSSGSYNEQFF. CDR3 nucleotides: TGCGCCAGCAGCTTGTGGGTTAGCGGGAGCTCTGGCTCCTACAATGAGCAGTTCTTC.

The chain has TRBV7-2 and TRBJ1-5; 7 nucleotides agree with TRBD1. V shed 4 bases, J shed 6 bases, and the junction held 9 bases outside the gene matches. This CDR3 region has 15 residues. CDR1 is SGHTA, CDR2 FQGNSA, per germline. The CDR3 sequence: CASSSRQGAGQPQHF. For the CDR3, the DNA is TGTGCCAGCAGCTCCAGACAGGGTGCGGGTCAGCCCCAGCATTTT.

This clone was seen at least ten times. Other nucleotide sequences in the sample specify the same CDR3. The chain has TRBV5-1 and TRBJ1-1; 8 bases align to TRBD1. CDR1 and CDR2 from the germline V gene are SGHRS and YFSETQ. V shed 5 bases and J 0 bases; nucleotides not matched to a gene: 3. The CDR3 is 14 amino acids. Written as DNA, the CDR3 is TGCGCCAGCAGAGGACAGGGCATGAACACTGAAGCTTTCTTT. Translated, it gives CASRGQGMNTEAFF.

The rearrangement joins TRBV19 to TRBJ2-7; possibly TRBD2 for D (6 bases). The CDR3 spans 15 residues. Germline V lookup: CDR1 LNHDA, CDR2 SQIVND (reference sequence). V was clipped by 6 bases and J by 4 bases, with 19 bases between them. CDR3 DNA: TGTGCCAGTAGACAGTCGGAGGGCAGGCTTTACGAGCAGTACTTC. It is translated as CASRQSEGRLYEQYF.

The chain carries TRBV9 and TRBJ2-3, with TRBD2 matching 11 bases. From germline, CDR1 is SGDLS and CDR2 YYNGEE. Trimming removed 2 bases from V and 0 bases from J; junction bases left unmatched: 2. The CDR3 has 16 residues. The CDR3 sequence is CASSVGLAVSTDTQYF. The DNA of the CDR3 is TGTGCCAGCAGCGTGGGACTAGCGGTGAGCACAGATACGCAGTATTTT. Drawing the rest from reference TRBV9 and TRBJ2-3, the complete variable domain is DSGVTQTPKHLITATGQRVTLRCSPRSGDLSVYWYQQSLDQGLQFLIQYYNGEERAKGNILERFSAQQFPDLHSELNLSSLELGDSALYFCASSVGLAVSTDTQYFGPGTRLTVL.

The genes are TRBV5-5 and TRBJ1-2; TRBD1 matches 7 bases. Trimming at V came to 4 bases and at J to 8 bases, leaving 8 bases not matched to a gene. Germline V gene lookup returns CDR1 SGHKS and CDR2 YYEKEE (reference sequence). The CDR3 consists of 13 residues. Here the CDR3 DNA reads TGTGCCAGCAGCCCGACAGGGATGGAAGGCTACACCTTC. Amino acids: CASSPTGMEGYTF. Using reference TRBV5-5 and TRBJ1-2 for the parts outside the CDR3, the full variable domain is DAGVTQSPTHLIKTRGQQVTLRCSPISGHKSVSWYQQVLGQGPQFIFQYYEKEERGRGNFPDRFSARQFPNYSSELNVNALLLGDSALYLCASSPTGMEGYTFGSGTRLTVV.

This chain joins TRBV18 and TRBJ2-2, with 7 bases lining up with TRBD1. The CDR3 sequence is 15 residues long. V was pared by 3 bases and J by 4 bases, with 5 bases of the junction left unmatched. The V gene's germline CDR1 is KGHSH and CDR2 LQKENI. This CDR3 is CASSPNRGSTGELFF. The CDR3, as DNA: TGTGCCAGCTCACCGAACAGGGGCTCCACCGGGGAGCTGTTTTTT.

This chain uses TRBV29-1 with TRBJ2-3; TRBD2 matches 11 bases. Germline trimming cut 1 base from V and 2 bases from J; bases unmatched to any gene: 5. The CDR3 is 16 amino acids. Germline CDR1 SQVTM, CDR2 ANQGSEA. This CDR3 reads CSVEGVLAGVTDTQYF. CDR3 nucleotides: TGCAGCGTTGAAGGAGTACTAGCGGGAGTCACAGATACGCAGTATTTT.

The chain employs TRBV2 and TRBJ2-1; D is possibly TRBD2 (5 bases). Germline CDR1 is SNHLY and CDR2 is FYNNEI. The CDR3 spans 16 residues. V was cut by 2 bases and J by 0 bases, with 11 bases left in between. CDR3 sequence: CASSELAVSSYNEQFF. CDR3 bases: TGTGCCAGCAGTGAACTAGCAGTCAGCTCCTACAATGAGCAGTTCTTC.

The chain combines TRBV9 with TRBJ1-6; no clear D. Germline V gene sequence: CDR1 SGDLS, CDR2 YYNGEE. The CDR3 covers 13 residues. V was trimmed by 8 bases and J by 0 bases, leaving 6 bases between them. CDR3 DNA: TGTGCCAGTGGTAGCTCCTATAATTCACCCCTCCACTTT. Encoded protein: CASGSSYNSPLHF. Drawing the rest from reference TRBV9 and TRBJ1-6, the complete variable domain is DSGVTQTPKHLITATGQRVTLRCSPRSGDLSVYWYQQSLDQGLQFLIQYYNGEERAKGNILERFSAQQFPDLHSELNLSSLELGDSALYFCASGSSYNSPLHFGNGTRLTVT.

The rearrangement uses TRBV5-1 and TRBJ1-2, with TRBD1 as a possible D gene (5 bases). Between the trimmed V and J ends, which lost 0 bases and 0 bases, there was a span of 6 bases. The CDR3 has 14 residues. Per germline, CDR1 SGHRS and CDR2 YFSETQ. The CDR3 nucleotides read TGCGCCAGCAGCTTGGAACAGGCTAACTATGGCTACACCTTC. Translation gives CASSLEQANYGYTF. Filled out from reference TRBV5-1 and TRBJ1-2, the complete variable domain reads KAGVTQTPRYLIKTRGQQVTLSCSPISGHRSVSWYQQTPGQGLQFLFEYFSETQRNKGNFPGRFSGRQFSNSRSEMNVSTLELGDSALYLCASSLEQANYGYTFGSGTRLTVV.

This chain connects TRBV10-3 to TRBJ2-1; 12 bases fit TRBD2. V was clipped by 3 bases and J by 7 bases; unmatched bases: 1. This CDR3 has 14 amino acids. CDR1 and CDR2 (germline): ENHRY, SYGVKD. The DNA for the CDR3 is TGTGCCATCAGTGAAACTAGCGGGAGGAATGAGCAGTTCTTC. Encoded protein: CAISETSGRNEQFF.

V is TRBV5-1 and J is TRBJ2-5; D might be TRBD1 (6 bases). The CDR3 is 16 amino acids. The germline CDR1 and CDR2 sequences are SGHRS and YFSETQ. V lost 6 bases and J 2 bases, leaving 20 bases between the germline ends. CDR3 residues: CASNERLQGSQETQYF. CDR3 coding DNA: TGCGCCAGCAACGAACGGCTACAGGGTTCGCAAGAGACCCAGTACTTC.

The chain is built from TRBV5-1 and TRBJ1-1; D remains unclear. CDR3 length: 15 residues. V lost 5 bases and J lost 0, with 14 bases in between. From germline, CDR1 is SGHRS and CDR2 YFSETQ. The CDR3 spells CASSVGGQVNTEAFF. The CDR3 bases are TGCGCCAGCAGTGTTGGAGGGCAAGTGAACACTGAAGCTTTCTTT.

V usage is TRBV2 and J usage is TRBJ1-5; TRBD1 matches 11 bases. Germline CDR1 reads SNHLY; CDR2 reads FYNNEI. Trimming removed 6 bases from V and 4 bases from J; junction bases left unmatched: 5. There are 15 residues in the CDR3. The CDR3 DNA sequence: TGTGCCAGCAGCGAGGACAGGGGGCCTAATCAGCCCCAGCATTTT. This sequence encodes CASSEDRGPNQPQHF.